This TCR beta chain was obtained from a study of long-term antiretroviral therapy in people with HIV. Study in general: The study's earliest collections predate the 2015 immediate-ART recommendation by about a decade.

V was cut by 3 bases and J by 3 bases, with 12 bases left in between. The V gene's germline CDR1 is ENHRY and CDR2 SYGVKD. The CDR3 is 14 amino acids. In its sample, this clone was seen once. What it recognizes is unknown. Assay version v3.0 of immunoSEQ was used, and it was run at survey level. The table came from immunoSEQ multiplex PCR; TCRdb's copy has only in-frame clones and leaves some out. This table has about 31,000 clones, around nine tenths appearing once. Whole-study results and caveats: HIV repertoire CDR3 lengths ranged less widely than those of controls.

Every specimen held between roughly 0.85-10 million cryopreserved PBMC. These were thawed and washed before DNA extraction. Sequencing was performed on unsorted PBMCs, taken around 5 years before starting antiretroviral therapy. This chain joins TRBV10-3 and TRBJ2-7; possibly TRBD1 or TRBD2 for D (6 bases each). This clonotype was obtained from a man over 45 with HIV. The CDR3 DNA reads TGTGCCATCAGTGACGAGGAGGGGGACTACGAGCAGTACTTC. It codes for CAISDEEGDYEQYF.